These T cell receptor beta chains were read from a single sample in a study of blood T cell repertoires in COVID-19. Produced via immunoSEQ multiplex PCR; TCRdb's table is partial and in-frame only. The top ten clones hold around 2% of a sample with 250,000 or so clones, 84% of them seen once. Sequenced input: PBMCs or T cells enriched from blood (not recorded which). These receptors were taken from a man in his fifties or sixties who had recovered from COVID-19. The CDR3 runs from the conserved cysteine through the conserved F or W. D genes are given only for firm matches. Size is stated for part of the rows, as once, few or many counts, or as a class when the clone is expanded.

.	TRBD1	TRBV20-1	TRBJ1-2	TGCAGTGCTAGTCAGGGGGCGTCGGATGGCTACACCTTC	CSASQGASDGYTF
.	.	TRBV2	TRBJ2-7	TGTGCCAGCAGTGTTCAGGCCAGCTCCTACGAGCAGTACTTC	CASSVQASSYEQYF
.	.	TRBV7-2	TRBJ1-4	TGTGCCAGCAGCCGGGGACAACCTAATGAAAAACTGTTTTTT	CASSRGQPNEKLFF
.	.	TRBV30	TRBJ1-6	TGTGCCTGGAGTGGAAGGGGTGGGGATTCACCCCTCCACTTT	CAWSGRGGDSPLHF
.	TRBD2	TRBV3-1/TRBV3-2	TRBJ2-5	TGTGCCAGCAGCCAACCTGGCCTAGCGGGGGACCAAGAGACCCAGTACTTC	CASSQPGLAGDQETQYF
.	TRBD1	TRBV9	TRBJ2-5	TGTGCCAGCAGCGGGCGAGAGACAGGGACCCAAGAGACCCAGTACTTC	CASSGRETGTQETQYF
.	TRBD1	TRBV2	TRBJ1-4	TGTGCCAGCAGTGAGGGGGCAGGGGGCAATGAAAAACTGTTTTTT	CASSEGAGGNEKLFF
.	TRBD1	TRBV5-1	TRBJ1-1	TGCGCCAGCAGAGTCGGACAGGGGAACACTGAAGCTTTCTTT	CASRVGQGNTEAFF
.	.	TRBV10-3	TRBJ1-5	TGTGCCATCAGCGAAAATCGCGGGGACAATCAGCCCCAGCATTTT	CAISENRGDNQPQHF
.	TRBD1	TRBV19	TRBJ1-1	TGTGCCAGTAGTATCCCGGGACAGACGAACACTGAAGCTTTCTTT	CASSIPGQTNTEAFF
once	TRBD1	TRBV18	TRBJ1-1	TGTGCCAGCTCACTTGGACAGGGAGAGACTGAAGCTTTCTTT	CASSLGQGETEAFF
.	.	TRBV7-9	TRBJ2-7	TGTGCCAGCAGCTTAGGGGCAGGGTTTGACGAGCAGTACTTC	CASSLGAGFDEQYF
few	.	TRBV2	TRBJ2-3	TGTGCCAGCAGCGCCCTCCAGGGGTTCACAGATACGCAGTATTTT	CASSALQGFTDTQYF
.	TRBD2	TRBV6-2/TRBV6-3	TRBJ2-3	TGTGCCAGCAGTCCACGCCTAGCGGGGGATTACACAGATACGCAGTATTTT	CASSPRLAGDYTDTQYF
.	TRBD1	TRBV2	TRBJ1-5	TGTGCCAGCAGCGGACGACAGGGAAGCAATCAGCCCCAGCATTTT	CASSGRQGSNQPQHF
.	TRBD1	TRBV7-2	TRBJ2-7	TGTGCCAGCAGCACGGGGACAGGAAGCTCCTACGAGCAGTACTTC	CASSTGTGSSYEQYF
.	TRBD1	TRBV29-1	TRBJ1-6	TGCAGTGTCAGGACAGGGGGACTCTATAATTCACCCCTCCACTTT	CSVRTGGLYNSPLHF
once	.	TRBV5-4	TRBJ1-2	TGTGCCAGCAGCTTGGGGGGGGGCGGACTCCGGATCGGTGGCTACACCTTC	CASSLGGGGLRIGGYTF
.	TRBD2	TRBV3-1/TRBV3-2	TRBJ2-2	TGTGCCAGCAGCCAAGCCCGGGGACTAGCGGCCGGGGAGCTGTTTTTT	CASSQARGLAAGELFF
once	.	TRBV19	TRBJ2-3	TGTGCCAGTAGAGAGCGACCCACAAGCACAGATACGCAGTATTTT	CASRERPTSTDTQYF
.	.	TRBV20-1	TRBJ2-1	TGCAGTGCTAGTGGCGGGACAGAGTTTAATGAGCAGTTCTTC	CSASGGTEFNEQFF
few	.	TRBV14	TRBJ2-5	TGTGCCAGCAGCCAAACTAGAGGGTGGGGCCAAGAGACCCAGTACTTC	CASSQTRGWGQETQYF
.	TRBD2	TRBV7-2	TRBJ2-3	TGTGCCAGCAGCTTAGCCCGGCGACTAGCGGGGGCAGATACGCAGTATTTT	CASSLARRLAGADTQYF
.	.	TRBV7-8	TRBJ1-5	TGTGCCAGCAGCCAACAAAGGGACTTCAGCAATCAGCCCCAGCATTTT	CASSQQRDFSNQPQHF
.	TRBD1	TRBV6-7	TRBJ1-2	TGTGCCAGCAGTTCTCCCCGGGACAGGAAAAACTATGGCTACACCTTC	CASSSPRDRKNYGYTF
.	TRBD2	TRBV9	TRBJ2-3	TGTGCCAGCAGCACGGATAGCGGGCCATCGCAGTATTTT	CASSTDSGPSQYF
.	.	TRBV3-1/TRBV3-2	TRBJ1-5	TGTGCCAGCAGCCAGACGGGGCAGCCCCAGCATTTT	CASSQTGQPQHF
.	.	TRBV7-9	TRBJ2-1	TGTGCCAGCAGTTCCAGCCCCAATGCGGGGAGCTCCTACAATGAGCAGTTCTTC	CASSSSPNAGSSYNEQFF
.	TRBD1	TRBV19	TRBJ1-1	TGTGCCAGTACAGGGGACAGGGACCCGAACACTGAAGCTTTCTTT	CASTGDRDPNTEAFF
once	.	TRBV11-3	TRBJ1-1	TGTGCCAGCAGCTTAGGTCCCACAGGGACACAAGCTTTCTTT	CASSLGPTGTQAFF
.	.	TRBV7-2	TRBJ1-5	TGTGCCAGCAGCTTAGAGTCAAGCGATCAGCCCCAGCATTTT	CASSLESSDQPQHF
.	TRBD2	TRBV27	TRBJ2-1	TGTGCCAGTACTAGCGGGGGAATATACAATGAGCAGTTCTTC	CASTSGGIYNEQFF
few	TRBD2	TRBV7-2	TRBJ2-7	TGTGCCAGCAGCCCAGTAGCGGGGGGGCGGGAGCAGTACTTC	CASSPVAGGREQYF
.	.	TRBV6-2/TRBV6-3	TRBJ1-2	TGTGCCAGCAGCCGACTGACAGAAAACTATGGCTACACCTTC	CASSRLTENYGYTF
.	.	TRBV4-3	TRBJ2-7	TGCGCCAGCAGCCAGGCAGCGGGCCAAAACTACGAGCAGTACTTC	CASSQAAGQNYEQYF
.	.	TRBV10-3	TRBJ1-3	TGTGCCAGCCAGCCCCCAGGGGCTGGAAACACCATATATTTT	CASQPPGAGNTIYF
.	.	TRBV2	TRBJ1-2	TGTGCCAGCAGTAGAAGAGGGGGGGCTAGCTATGGCTACACCTTC	CASSRRGGASYGYTF
.	TRBD1	TRBV2	TRBJ1-1	TGTGCCAGCCAGGACAGGGAGTACACTGAAGCTTTCTTT	CASQDREYTEAFF
.	TRBD2	TRBV4-2	TRBJ2-3	TGTGCCAGCAGCCAAGATCTAGCGTTAGCGGGGGGCAGAGATACGCAGTATTTT	CASSQDLALAGGRDTQYF
.	TRBD1	TRBV23-1	TRBJ1-6	TGCGCCAGCAGTCAAAGACAGGGGACCTATAATTCACCCCTCCACTTT	CASSQRQGTYNSPLHF
.	TRBD1	TRBV7-3	TRBJ1-6	TGTGCCAGCAGCTTAACGGGACAGGTCAATAATTCACCCCTCCACTTT	CASSLTGQVNNSPLHF
once	.	TRBV5-6	TRBJ1-4	TGTGCCAGCAGCGAGGGCTACATAGCGAAACTGTTTTTT	CASSEGYIAKLFF
.	.	TRBV2	TRBJ1-5	TGTGCCAGCAGTGTAGAGGAACTTGAGCCCCAGCATTTT	CASSVEELEPQHF
.	TRBD1	TRBV7-2	TRBJ2-5	TGTGCCAGCAGCCCATCGACAGGGGGCGAGACCCAGTACTTC	CASSPSTGGETQYF
.	.	TRBV6-2/TRBV6-3	TRBJ2-2	TGTGCCAGCAGTTACGTTGGGCTAGGGGAGCTGTTTTTT	CASSYVGLGELFF
.	.	TRBV27	TRBJ2-7	TGTGCCAGCAGTTTGAGCAGGAATACCTACGAGCAGTACTTC	CASSLSRNTYEQYF
.	.	TRBV5-6	TRBJ1-6	TGTGCCAGCAGCTTGGGTGGGGAGCTAGGCTCACCCCTCCACTTT	CASSLGGELGSPLHF
.	.	TRBV6-4	TRBJ2-2	TGTGCCAGCAGTGACATAGAGACCGGGGAGCTGTTTTTT	CASSDIETGELFF